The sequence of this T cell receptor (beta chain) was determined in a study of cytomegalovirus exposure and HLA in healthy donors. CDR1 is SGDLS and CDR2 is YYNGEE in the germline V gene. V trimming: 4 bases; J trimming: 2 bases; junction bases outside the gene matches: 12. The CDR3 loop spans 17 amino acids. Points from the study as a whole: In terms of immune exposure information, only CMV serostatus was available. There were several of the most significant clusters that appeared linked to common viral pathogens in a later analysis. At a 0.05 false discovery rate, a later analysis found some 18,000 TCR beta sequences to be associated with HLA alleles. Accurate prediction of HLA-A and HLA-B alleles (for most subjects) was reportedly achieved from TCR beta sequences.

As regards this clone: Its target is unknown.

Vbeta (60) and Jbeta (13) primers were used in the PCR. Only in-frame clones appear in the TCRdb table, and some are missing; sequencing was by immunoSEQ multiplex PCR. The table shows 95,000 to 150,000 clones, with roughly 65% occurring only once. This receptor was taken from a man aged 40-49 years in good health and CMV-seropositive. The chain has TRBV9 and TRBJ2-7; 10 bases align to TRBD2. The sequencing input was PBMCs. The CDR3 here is CASSPGLMTSGPYEQYF. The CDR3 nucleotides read TGTGCCAGCAGCCCCGGCCTTATGACTAGCGGGCCCTACGAGCAGTACTTC. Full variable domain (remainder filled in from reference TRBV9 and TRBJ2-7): DSGVTQTPKHLITATGQRVTLRCSPRSGDLSVYWYQQSLDQGLQFLIQYYNGEERAKGNILERFSAQQFPDLHSELNLSSLELGDSALYFCASSPGLMTSGPYEQYFGPGTRLTVT.